This T cell receptor (beta chain) was retrieved from a study of CD8+CD57+ T cells in acquired aplastic anemia. Study-level points and caveats: Around 29 CD8+ CDR3 sequences were shared between patients and controls.

Comment on this clonotype: Its antigen is still unknown.

The CDR3 is 15 amino acids. J lost 0 bases, V lost 4 bases, and 4 bases had no gene match. CDR1 and CDR2 (germline): SEHNR, FQNEAQ (reference sequence). Profiles of TCR beta VDJ and CDR3 were generated from a genomic DNA template. TCRdb processed the reads anew with MiXCR; each CDR3 protein has one entry. The sample lists 74,000 or so distinct CDR3 sequences; roughly 50% were seen once. The rearrangement links TRBV7-9 to TRBJ1-1; TRBD1 aligns across 8 bases. The source of this sequence is a human donor in good health, serving as a control. The sequencing input was sorted CD4+, CD8+, or CD8+CD57+ T cells (not recorded which) from PBMCs. CDR3 sequence reads: CASSSRTGLNTEAFF. The CDR3 bases are TGTGCCAGCAGCTCCCGGACAGGGTTGAACACTGAAGCTTTCTTT.